Below, 7 T cell receptor beta chains from the same sample are listed, as sequenced in a study of blood T cell repertoires in COVID-19. Some clones are missing from TCRdb's copy, which holds only in-frame ones; the method was immunoSEQ multiplex PCR. This table holds some 44,000 clones, around 91% found once. The sample was peripheral blood. The receptors were gathered from a man aged 45-60 years with active COVID-19.

The chain is built from TRBV19 and TRBJ2-5; unclear D gene. Between the trimmed V and J ends, which lost 5 bases and 4 bases, there was a span of 8 bases. This CDR3 region has 12 residues. CDR1 is LNHDA and CDR2 is SQIVND in the germline V gene (reference sequence). The CDR3 nucleotides are TGTGCCAGTAGTGATGGCTCAGAGACCCAGTACTTC. Translation: CASSDGSETQYF.

The gene calls are TRBV5-8 and TRBJ2-2; possibly TRBD1 for D (6 bases). This CDR3 is built from 17 residues. Germline V lookup: CDR1 SGHTS, CDR2 YDEGEE. Trimming took off 4 bases at V and 4 bases at J, with 20 bases between the two ends. The CDR3 region is CASSPPRTGFLTGELFF. CDR3 sequence (DNA): TGTGCCAGCAGCCCCCCCCGCACAGGGTTCCTCACCGGGGAGCTGTTTTTT.

The CDR3 sequence is CASSQMGQGVHEQYF. CDR3 nucleotides: TGCGCCAGCAGCCAAATGGGACAGGGCGTCCACGAGCAGTACTTC. This chain uses TRBV4-1 with TRBJ2-7; 9 bases are shared with TRBD1. Trimming cost V 2 bases and J 5 bases; bases outside gene matches: 7. This CDR3 comprises 15 residues. Germline V gives CDR1 MGHRA, CDR2 YSYEKL.

CDR3 nucleotides: TGTGCCAGCACAGCGTGGTCGAGTAGCGGAACAGATACGCAGTATTTT. Translating gives CASTAWSSSGTDTQYF. V usage is TRBV27 and J usage is TRBJ2-3; tentative D call: TRBD2 (6 bases). V dropped 7 bases and J dropped 3 bases, with 20 bases sitting between them. Germline V gives CDR1 MNHEY, CDR2 SMNVEV (reference sequence). The CDR3 covers 16 residues.

This clone appeared once. The rearrangement links TRBV24-1 to TRBJ2-7; a possible D gene is TRBD1 (6 bases). The length of the CDR3 is 14 residues. Trimming pared 3 bases from V and 5 bases from J, leaving 13 bases between. In germline, CDR1 is KGHDR, CDR2 SFDVKD. Here the CDR3 DNA reads TGTGCCACCAGTGATCGTCGCAGGGGTAACGAGCAGTACTTC. It is translated as CATSDRRRGNEQYF.

This clone was recorded a few times. This sequence joins TRBV10-1 and TRBJ1-1; TRBD1 matches 9 bases. The CDR3 runs to 14 residues. The junction had 10 bases not matched to a gene; V was cut back by 9 bases and J by 5 bases. Germline loops: CDR1 WNHNN, CDR2 SYGVQD (reference sequence). The chain's CDR3 is CASSRDRDLTEAFF. CDR3 bases: TGCGCCAGTTCCCGGGACAGGGATTTGACTGAAGCTTTCTTT.

This chain links TRBV4-1 with TRBJ2-1, with 10 bases identical to TRBD1. Per germline, CDR1 MGHRA and CDR2 YSYEKL. This CDR3 is built from 16 residues. V shed 0 bases, J shed 6 bases, and the junction held 5 bases outside the gene matches. This chain's CDR3 is CASSQDGDRGSNEQFF. The CDR3 region has the DNA TGCGCCAGCAGCCAAGATGGGGACAGGGGTTCCAATGAGCAGTTCTTC.